This T cell receptor (beta chain) is drawn from a study of identical twins. TCRdb processed the 5' RACE reads anew with MiXCR; each CDR3 protein has one entry. This sample has a few hundred thousand distinct CDR3 sequences, with around 8% found just once. The CDR3 contains 13 residues. Trimming took off 1 base at V and 7 bases at J, with 10 bases between the two ends. This same sample was also taken into another study, of yellow fever vaccine responses in identical twins.

Source material: CD8+ T cells sorted from blood. The rearrangement joins TRBV12-3 or TRBV12-4 to TRBJ2-5, with D perhaps given as TRBD1 or TRBD2 (5 bases each). This clonotype was obtained from a woman aged 18 to 35 in good health. CDR3 protein: CASSLGGKGTQYF. CDR3 DNA: TGTGCCAGCAGTTTAGGGGGGAAGGGGACCCAGTACTTC.